This T cell receptor beta chain was identified during a study of shared T cell receptors in the human thymus (dated by TCRdb to 2020 to 2022). Background on the whole study: The study examined how self-reactive, shared T-cell receptor alpha chains are generated in the human thymus.

The library was obtained by the immunoSEQ multiplex PCR assay. TCRdb mirrors the immuneACCESS table, restricted to in-frame sequences. Some clones are absent from its copies; in checked studies, under half trace to an unresolved V gene, and the reason for the others is unknown. Across this sample there are about 540,000 clones, with 78% seen only once. Jointly, the top ten make up roughly 0.013% of the sample. As concerns this clone: Its antigen is not yet known. The record has no base qualities; no much larger clone is one base away.

Taken from cysteine to phenylalanine, the CDR3 has 15 residues. CDR3 DNA only is kept here, 45 bases in frame from base 1. V is pruned by 4 bases and J by 5 bases, leaving 4 bases of the junction without a gene match. In the germline V gene (reference sequence), CDR1 corresponds to MNHEY and CDR2 to SMNVEV. This sample was shared with a second study, whose subject was human thymus T cells. That second publication adds: The donors were immunologically healthy infants in Finland who had open corrective cardiac surgery for congenital heart defects. The thymus tissue came from surgical resects taken out during corrective cardiac surgery. Both the thymic and the peripheral blood repertoires appeared to show biased V and J gene segment usage. The related research found that thymic TCR repertoires overlapped highly between unrelated individuals. TCR alpha and beta repertoires from roughly 8 infant thymus samples and four related peripheral blood samples were characterized in the study. The cohort included a handful of male and a couple of female infants, with donor ages spanning 7 to 244 days. Thymocytes were mechanically released from the tissue and were stored as pellets of about 9.5-31 million cells at -70 degrees C. Genomic DNA was extracted from frozen cell pellets with a QIAsymphony instrument. Using the immunoSEQ multiplex PCR assay, the TCRB and TCRAD loci were amplified from a standardized quantity of quality-controlled genomic DNA. Amplicons spanned the V(D)J region at a length sufficient to cover the CDR3 and identify V and J genes. Through the commercial immunoSEQ service, the amplicons were sequenced on an Illumina platform. Primer bias and sequencing errors were corrected using previously described methods, and TCRAD and TCRB definitions followed the IMGT database. immunoSEQ Analyzer 3.0 and VDJTools were used for repertoire analysis, which covered basic statistics, V/J segment usage, diversity estimates, rarefaction and pairwise overlap. To estimate diversity, the Chao1, ChaoE, Efron-Thisted, Shannon and inverse Simpson indices were applied, and diversity was also estimated on datasets down-sampled to the smallest sample. Repertoire overlap was determined by strict matching of CDR3 nucleotide sequence, V gene and J gene, and Jaccard-based multidimensional scaling clustering was applied. Thymus samples yielded on average around 800,000 unique TCRB clonotypes, compared with 75,000 to 85,000 from blood samples.

The sequence derives from a boy under three years old with a congenital heart defect. Donor details come from another sample of the same person, matched by shared clones. The sequenced sample was thymocytes. This receptor chain uses TRBV27 and TRBJ2-1, and 11 junction bases match TRBD2. The CDR3 region reads CASSSGLAGNNEQFF. The bases read TGTGCCAGCAGTTCCGGACTAGCGGGTAACAATGAGCAGTTCTTC.